Each of the 2 T cell receptor beta chains below was sequenced from the same sample in a study of blood T cell repertoires in COVID-19. Assay: immunoSEQ multiplex PCR; the TCRdb copy retains only in-frame clones and omits some. The sample yields 30,000 to 50,000 clones, roughly 78% seen once. Sequenced material: peripheral blood. The origin of the receptors is a man in his 70s with acute or convalescent COVID-19.

V usage is TRBV27 and J usage is TRBJ1-6; 10 bases are shared with TRBD1. V was clipped by 8 bases and J by 10 bases; unmatched bases: 11. The CDR3 loop spans 15 amino acids. CDR1 MNHEY and CDR2 SMNVEV come from the germline V gene (reference sequence). CDR3 nucleotides: TGTGCCAGCGGCGCGTGGGGGACAGGGGAATCACCCCTCCACTTT. Residues: CASGAWGTGESPLHF.

The CDR3 here is CATSEGGGNQPQHF. The DNA for the CDR3 is TGTGCCACCAGTGAAGGGGGCGGCAATCAGCCCCAGCATTTT. This chain joins TRBV24-1 and TRBJ1-5, with TRBD1 matching over 7 bases. V trimming: 4 bases; J trimming: 2 bases; junction bases outside the gene matches: 1. The CDR3 is 14 residues long. The germline CDR1 and CDR2 sequences are KGHDR and SFDVKD.